These T cell receptor beta chains were read from a single sample in a study of CD8+ T cells in alopecia areata. Sequencing was performed with immunoSEQ multiplex PCR; in TCRdb, only in-frame clones are kept and a portion is missing. The sample comprises some 150,000 clones, about 51% of which are singletons, and 19% rests with the top ten. Source: CD8+ T cells sorted from blood, taken at week 0. The receptors were sampled from a human donor with alopecia areata. Both conserved end residues are part of each CDR3. A D gene is named only where the DNA matches it firmly. Rows may omit the clone size; those that give it use once, few, many or a size class.

v_call,d_call,j_call,clone_size,cdr3_nt,cdr3_aa
TRBV7-6,TRBD2,TRBJ2-1,-,TGTGCCAGCAGCTCCCCTGGGGGGGGTGGGTATGAGCAGTTCTTC,CASSSPGGGGYEQFF
TRBV6-1,TRBD1,TRBJ2-7,-,TGTGCCAGCAGTTCTCGGACAGGTTCCTACGAGCAGTACTTC,CASSSRTGSYEQYF
TRBV9,TRBD1,TRBJ2-7,-,TGTGCCAGCAGCGTAGAGGGGGACAGTTCCTACGAGCAGTACTTC,CASSVEGDSSYEQYF
TRBV27,-,TRBJ2-7,-,TGTGCCAGCAGTTTATCTCCGGGACGTTACTACGAGCAGTACTTC,CASSLSPGRYYEQYF
TRBV25-1,-,TRBJ2-4,-,TGTGCCAGCAGTGAAATGGGGCTGGGGAACATTCAGTACTTC,CASSEMGLGNIQYF
TRBV14,TRBD1,TRBJ1-1,few,TGTGCCAGCAGCCGAGGTCGGACAGGGTACCATGAAGCTTTCTTT,CASSRGRTGYHEAFF
TRBV7-3,-,TRBJ2-2,-,TGTGCCAGCAGATACACCGGGGAGCTGTTTTTT,CASRYTGELFF
TRBV29-1,-,TRBJ2-1,few,TGCAGCGTATTGGACAGAGACAATGAGCAGTTCTTC,CSVLDRDNEQFF
TRBV7-8,-,TRBJ2-7,few,TGTGCCAGCACCTTAAGTGAGGGGTCTCCATCCTACGAGCAGTACTTC,CASTLSEGSPSYEQYF
TRBV15,-,TRBJ2-4,-,TGTGCCACCAGCAGAGATGGTAGGGGGTCTAACATTCAGTACTTC,CATSRDGRGSNIQYF
TRBV7-9,TRBD1,TRBJ2-4,-,TGTGCCAGCAGCCCGGCGACAGGGAGCCAAAACATTCAGTACTTC,CASSPATGSQNIQYF
TRBV6-4,TRBD2,TRBJ2-1,-,TGTGCCAGCAGAATAGCGGGGGGGCCAGAGAATGAGCAGTTCTTC,CASRIAGGPENEQFF
TRBV7-9,-,TRBJ1-5,-,TGTGCCAGCAGCCAGACAGATGATCAGCCCCAGCATTTT,CASSQTDDQPQHF
TRBV5-6,TRBD1,TRBJ2-7,-,TGTGCCAGCAGCGTGGGACAGGGGGCCGTCGAGCAGTACTTC,CASSVGQGAVEQYF
TRBV7-9,TRBD1,TRBJ1-4,-,TGTGCCAGCAGTTGGGACAGCGGACTGTTTTTT,CASSWDSGLFF
TRBV28,-,TRBJ1-1,few,TGTGCCAGCAGTTTATCGGGCAGGGCTGAAGCTTTCTTT,CASSLSGRAEAFF
TRBV19,TRBD1,TRBJ1-2,-,TGTGCCAGTAGTCTGCAGGGGGACTATGGCTACACCTTC,CASSLQGDYGYTF
TRBV30,-,TRBJ1-1,few,TGTGCCTGGAACAGAAGTCCCACTGAAGCTTTCTTT,CAWNRSPTEAFF
TRBV11-2,-,TRBJ2-7,-,TGTGCCAGCAGCTTAGGTTTGAGCGGCGTTACCTACGAGCAGTACTTC,CASSLGLSGVTYEQYF
TRBV2,TRBD1,TRBJ2-5,-,TGTGCCAGCAGGGATCCAGACAGGGACGGGGAGACCCAGTACTTC,CASRDPDRDGETQYF
TRBV7-2,TRBD1,TRBJ2-3,few,TGTGCCAGCAGCTTCGGACAGGGCACAGATACGCAGTATTTT,CASSFGQGTDTQYF
TRBV4-3,-,TRBJ1-2,-,TGCGCCAGCAGCTACCCGACAGCGCCTTATGGCTACACCTTC,CASSYPTAPYGYTF
TRBV13,TRBD2,TRBJ2-2,-,TGTGCCAGCAGCCCCTGGACTAGCGGCACCGGGGAGCTGTTTTTT,CASSPWTSGTGELFF
TRBV27,-,TRBJ2-5,-,TGTGCCAGCAAGGACCCTGGAGAGACCCAGTACTTC,CASKDPGETQYF
TRBV6-6,-,TRBJ2-7,-,TGTGCCAGCAGCAAATACAGGGAAAGCTCCCTCTACGAGCAGTACTTC,CASSKYRESSLYEQYF
TRBV29-1,-,TRBJ2-2,-,TGCAGCGTTGAAGAAGGGGTTACCGGGGAGCTGTTTTTT,CSVEEGVTGELFF
TRBV19,-,TRBJ1-1,-,TGTGCCAGTAGTATAGATCGTGAGGGGGTGGATACTGAAGCTTTCTTT,CASSIDREGVDTEAFF